The 27 T cell receptor beta chains reported below all come from one sample, sequenced in a study of blood T cell repertoires in COVID-19. TCRdb keeps only in-frame clones here, not all; method: immunoSEQ multiplex PCR. Of over 250,000 clones listed, around 90% are singletons. The sample taken for sequencing was peripheral blood. These receptors were taken from a man in his fifties or sixties with acute or convalescent COVID-19.

The rearrangement links TRBV7-6 to TRBJ2-7, with TRBD1 matching over 9 bases. V lost 5 bases and J lost 4; bases outside the gene matches: 6. The CDR3 loop spans 14 amino acids. The germline CDR1 and CDR2 sequences are SGHVS and FNYEAQ. CDR3 protein: CASSRRQGEYEQYF. DNA of the CDR3: TGTGCCAGCAGCCGGAGACAGGGGGAATACGAGCAGTACTTC.

This chain links TRBV27 with TRBJ2-1; TRBD2 might be the D (7 bases). CDR3 length: 14 amino acids. Germline V lookup: CDR1 MNHEY, CDR2 SMNVEV (reference sequence). The V end lost 5 bases, the J end lost 4 bases, and 12 bases lay between the germline ends. CDR3 nucleotide sequence: TGTGCCAGCAGTGGGGGGGCGGGATACAATGAGCAGTTCTTC. It encodes CASSGGAGYNEQFF.

The J gene is TRBJ1-2, the V gene TRBV9, with TRBD1 matching 8 bases. The CDR3 is 13 residues long. V shed 5 bases and J 4 bases; nucleotides not matched to a gene: 4. Looked up from germline, CDR1 is SGDLS and CDR2 is YYNGEE. The CDR3, as DNA: TGTGCCAGCAGGGACAGGGAGTCCTATGGCTACACCTTC. It encodes CASRDRESYGYTF.

The rearrangement joins TRBV11-3 to TRBJ2-7; no firm D call. This CDR3 comprises 13 residues. Trimming removed 2 bases from V and 5 bases from J, with 10 bases in between. CDR1 is SGHNT and CDR2 is YENEEA in the germline V gene. The CDR3 nucleotides read TGTGCCAGCAGCTTAACACACCGGGACGAGCAGTACTTC. Residues: CASSLTHRDEQYF.

The V call is TRBV7-3, the J call TRBJ2-2; D possibly corresponds to TRBD2 (7 bases). Trimming shortened V by 4 bases and J by 4 bases, and 13 bases separated the two germline ends. CDR3 length equals 15 residues. Germline V gene data show CDR1 as SGHTA and CDR2 as FQGTGA. CDR3 in DNA: TGTGCCAGCAGCTCACAAGGGGGGGCCACCGGGGAGCTGTTTTTT. Protein sequence: CASSSQGGATGELFF.

The chain carries TRBV6-5 and TRBJ1-5; TRBD1 aligns across 8 bases. Germline V CDR1 and CDR2: MNHEY, SVGAGI. V gave up 6 bases and J gave up 3 bases; unmatched junction bases: 7. CDR3 length: 15 residues. The CDR3: CASRRRTGSNQPQHF. As DNA, the CDR3 is TGTGCCAGCAGACGTAGGACAGGGTCCAATCAGCCCCAGCATTTT.

The chain links TRBV7-9 to TRBJ2-5, with 8 nucleotides matching TRBD1. The CDR3 extends over 15 amino acids. With V trimmed by 4 bases and J by 4 bases, 8 bases remained unmatched. Germline lookup yields CDR1 SEHNR and CDR2 FQNEAQ (reference sequence). In DNA form, the CDR3 reads TGTGCCAGCAGCTCCAGGGGGCGTTATGGAGAGACCCAGTACTTC. It encodes CASSSRGRYGETQYF.

The chain links TRBV12-3 or TRBV12-4 to TRBJ1-1, with unresolved D. V lost 6 bases and J 3 bases, leaving 11 bases between the germline ends. The CDR3 spans 13 residues. This CDR3 is CASRRRPDTEAFF. The CDR3 DNA reads TGTGCCAGCAGACGCAGGCCGGACACTGAAGCTTTCTTT.

The chain has TRBV2 and TRBJ2-1; 9 nucleotides line up with TRBD2. Germline V lookup: CDR1 SNHLY, CDR2 FYNNEI. This CDR3 spans 16 amino acids. Losses at the gene ends were 6 bases for V and 4 bases for J; bases not matched to a gene: 10. CDR3 loop: CASRVALAGGYNEQFF. DNA for the CDR3: TGTGCCAGCAGAGTAGCACTAGCGGGCGGGTACAATGAGCAGTTCTTC. The whole variable domain, filled in from reference TRBV2 and TRBJ2-1, reads EPEVTQTPSHQVTQMGQEVILRCVPISNHLYFYWYRQILGQKVEFLVSFYNNEISEKSEIFDDQFSVERPDGSNFTLKIRSTKLEDSAMYFCASRVALAGGYNEQFFGPGTRLTVL.

The chain is built from TRBV3-1 (or the pseudogene TRBV3-2) and TRBJ2-2; no clear D. V dropped 4 bases and J dropped 5 bases, with 8 bases sitting between them. Per germline, CDR1 LGHDT and CDR2 YNNKEL (reference sequence). This CDR3 contains 13 residues. CDR3: CASSRGRTGELFF. DNA of the CDR3: TGTGCCAGCAGCCGAGGTCGAACCGGGGAGCTGTTTTTT.

The chain uses TRBV7-9 and TRBJ2-7; possible D gene TRBD2, 6 bases. This CDR3 contains 16 residues. Germline lookup yields CDR1 SEHNR and CDR2 FQNEAQ (reference sequence). V dropped 1 base and J dropped 2 bases, with 15 bases sitting between them. CDR3 sequence reads: CASSLGGDRRTYEQYF. The CDR3 nucleotides are TGTGCCAGCAGCTTAGGGGGGGACCGAAGAACCTACGAGCAGTACTTC.

The chain has TRBV18 and TRBJ1-2; no firm D call. The V gene's germline CDR1 is KGHSH and CDR2 LQKENI. Trimming removed 6 bases at V and 5 bases at J, with 7 bases between. This CDR3 region has 11 residues. The CDR3 DNA reads as TGTGCCAGCTCGAGGGATTATGGCTACACCTTC. Its protein is CASSRDYGYTF.

The chain carries TRBV4-2 and TRBJ2-4, with D possibly being TRBD2 (5 bases). The V gene's germline CDR1 is LGHNA and CDR2 YNFKEQ. The CDR3 covers 15 residues. Trimming shortened V by 0 bases and J by 5 bases, and 11 bases separated the two germline ends. CDR3 nucleotides: TGTGCCAGCAGCCAAGAAAGGACTCAGGAAAACATTCAGTACTTC. It specifies CASSQERTQENIQYF.

In its sample, this clone was seen once. V usage is TRBV10-3 and J usage is TRBJ1-2; D not certain. V lost 6 bases, J lost 8 bases, and 16 bases lay in between. Germline V CDR1 and CDR2: ENHRY, SYGVKD. The CDR3 length is 13 residues. CDR3 amino acids: CAIRAFGEGGYTF. The DNA of the CDR3 is TGTGCCATCAGAGCGTTCGGAGAGGGAGGCTACACCTTC.

CDR3 in DNA: TGTGCCAGCAGTTCGGCGGGGGCGGGCAATCAGCCCCAGCATTTT. It translates to CASSSAGAGNQPQHF. The rearrangement joins TRBV6-2 or TRBV6-3 to TRBJ1-5; possible D gene TRBD1, 6 bases. The germline V and J ends were trimmed by 4 bases and 2 bases, with 12 bases remaining between them. Germline V CDR1 and CDR2: MNHEY, SVGEGT. CDR3 length: 15 residues.

This rearrangement joins TRBV7-9 to TRBJ1-4; 10 nucleotides align to TRBD1. The CDR3 loop spans 15 amino acids. In germline, CDR1 is SEHNR, CDR2 FQNEAQ (reference sequence). The V segment lost 5 bases and the J segment 7 bases; nucleotides outside the gene matches: 7. Here the CDR3 DNA reads TGTGCCAGCAGCCGCGGGGGGACAGGGGTTGAAAAACTGTTTTTT. Its protein product is CASSRGGTGVEKLFF.

The chain recombines TRBV3-1 (or the pseudogene TRBV3-2) with TRBJ1-5; D remains ambiguous. CDR3 length: 14 residues. V shed 0 bases and J shed 7 bases, with 10 bases lying between them. Germline V gives CDR1 LGHDT, CDR2 YNNKEL (reference sequence). The CDR3 loop is CASSQDLLRQPQHF. Written as DNA, the CDR3 is TGTGCCAGCAGCCAAGATCTCTTGCGGCAGCCCCAGCATTTT.

The V gene is TRBV7-2, the J gene TRBJ1-2; no reliable D call. This CDR3 region has 13 residues. In germline, CDR1 is SGHTA, CDR2 FQGNSA. Trimming took off 4 bases at V and 4 bases at J, with 10 bases between the two ends. This CDR3 reads CASSSGPVYGYTF. For the CDR3, the DNA is TGTGCCAGCAGCTCTGGCCCAGTCTATGGCTACACCTTC.

The rearrangement joins TRBV29-1 to TRBJ2-3, with 7 bases matching TRBD1. Germline V gene data show CDR1 as SQVTM and CDR2 as ANQGSEA. CDR3 length equals 14 residues. V was clipped by 6 bases and J by 2 bases; unmatched bases: 8. The CDR3 loop reads CSVSDRKITDTQYF. CDR3 DNA: TGCAGCGTGTCGGACAGGAAAATCACAGATACGCAGTATTTT.

The chain joins TRBV6-2 or TRBV6-3 to TRBJ1-1, with D hard to call. CDR3 size: 14 residues. The germline V gene encodes CDR1 MNHEY and CDR2 SVGEGT. V shed 5 bases and J shed 1 base, with 11 bases lying between them. CDR3 sequence (DNA): TGTGCCAGCAGTCCCAATCAGGCGAACACTGAAGCTTTCTTT. Translation gives CASSPNQANTEAFF.

This clone turned up a few times. V and J are TRBV6-5 and TRBJ2-4, with 8 bases fitting TRBD2. The CDR3 contains 12 residues. J gave up 16 bases and V 4 bases, and 9 bases lay outside the gene matches. In germline, CDR1 is MNHEY, CDR2 SVGAGI. The CDR3 region is CASSSGGSHPYF. For the CDR3, the DNA is TGTGCCAGCAGTTCGGGGGGGAGTCACCCCTACTTC.

V and J are TRBV5-1 and TRBJ2-1; 7 bases line up with TRBD2. This CDR3 has 16 amino acids. Germline V gives CDR1 SGHRS, CDR2 YFSETQ. The V and J ends lost 8 bases and 0 bases, in that order; junction bases with no gene match: 11. The CDR3, as DNA: TGCGCCAGTTCAATTCCGGGGGGTAGCTCCTACAATGAGCAGTTCTTC. Translated, it gives CASSIPGGSSYNEQFF.

This chain uses TRBV4-1 with TRBJ2-7, with TRBD2 identical over 12 bases. Germline-derived CDR1 and CDR2 are MGHRA and YSYEKL. V dropped 0 bases and J dropped 4; count of bases not matched to a gene: 4. This CDR3 is built from 16 residues. The CDR3 loop reads CASSQDPGLAGYEQYF. In DNA form, the CDR3 reads TGCGCCAGCAGCCAAGATCCCGGACTAGCGGGATACGAGCAGTACTTC.

The rearrangement uses TRBV12-5 and TRBJ2-5; D unresolved. The CDR3 sequence is 12 residues long. The ends were cut back, 5 bases at V and 5 bases at J, with 9 bases in the middle. Germline values: CDR1 LGHNT, CDR2 FRNRAP. Here the CDR3 DNA reads TGTGCTAGTGGTCCTACGTCCGAGACCCAGTACTTC. Translation: CASGPTSETQYF.

The chain carries TRBV3-1 (or the pseudogene TRBV3-2) and TRBJ2-3; tentative D call: TRBD1 (5 bases). Germline V CDR1 and CDR2: LGHDT, YNNKEL (reference sequence). The CDR3 is made up of 13 amino acids. The germline V and J ends were trimmed by 6 bases and 1 base, with 8 bases remaining between them. CDR3 region: CASRYRRTDTQYF. The CDR3 DNA is TGTGCCAGCAGGTACAGGCGCACAGATACGCAGTATTTT.

The rearrangement links TRBV6-5 to TRBJ1-2; TRBD1 is a possible D gene (5 bases). This CDR3 comprises 16 residues. V was trimmed by 2 bases and J by 4 bases, leaving 17 bases between them. The V gene's germline CDR1 is MNHEY and CDR2 SVGAGI. The CDR3 sequence is CASSYRGSGVPYGYTF. The CDR3 DNA reads as TGTGCCAGCAGTTACAGGGGCTCGGGTGTTCCCTATGGCTACACCTTC.

The chain joins TRBV19 to TRBJ2-5, with a weak D call TRBD1 (6 bases). This CDR3 contains 13 residues. V lost 5 bases, J lost 5 bases, and 12 bases lay in between. CDR1 and CDR2 from the germline V gene are LNHDA and SQIVND (reference sequence). CDR3 region: CASSLGARETQYF. CDR3 nucleotides: TGTGCCAGTAGTTTGGGGGCGCGGGAGACCCAGTACTTC.